The 29 T cell receptor beta chains given below trace back to one sample, sequenced in a study of regulatory T cells in long-lasting Graves disease. Both iRepertoire HTBI primers and Arm-PCR of CDR3 regions were used to build the TCR beta libraries. TCRdb re-called the multiplex PCR reads through MiXCR, storing one row per CDR3 protein. The sample gives fewer than 400,000 distinct CDR3 sequences, under 20% of which show up once; roughly 35% is in the top ten. The time point here: newly diagnosed GD, antithyroid drugs for less than 3 months. The authors made the TCR library using RNA they extracted from PBMCs. The sequences come from peripheral blood mononuclear cells (PBMCs), collected at new diagnosis, from a patient treated with antithyroid drugs. Every receptor here comes from a female donor with Graves disease.

This clonotype has at least ten counts. The rearrangement links TRBV7-9 to TRBJ1-4; 8 nucleotides line up with TRBD1. The V and J ends lost 7 bases and 7 bases, in that order; junction bases with no gene match: 17. Germline CDR1 and CDR2: SEHNR and FQNEAQ (reference sequence). The CDR3 covers 17 residues. The CDR3 DNA reads TGTGCCAGCACCCCTGGGGCCTCGACAGGGGTGGGTGAAAAACTGTTTTTT. This gives the protein CASTPGASTGVGEKLFF. Based on the CDR3 plus reference TRBV7-9 and TRBJ1-4, the full variable domain is DTGVSQNPRHKITKRGQNVTFRCDPISEHNRLYWYRQTLGQGPEFLTYFQNEAQLEKSRLLSDRFSAERPKGSFSTLEIQRTEQGDSAMYLCASTPGASTGVGEKLFFGSGTQLSVL.

On this clonotype: This may be a read error, as it is one base from a much larger clone. The chain carries TRBV28 and TRBJ2-1, with D perhaps given as TRBD1 or TRBD2 (6 bases each). From germline, CDR1 is MDHEN and CDR2 SYDVKM. The CDR3 length is 15 residues. The CDR3 DNA is TGTGCCAGCAGTTACGGGATGCGGGGACACAATGAGCAGTCCTTC. This codes for CASSYGMRGHNEQSF.

Of note for this clonotype: The CDR3 end shows no conserved phenylalanine or tryptophan, and so a read error is likely. V is TRBV20-1 and J is TRBJ2-3; the match to TRBD2 covers 8 bases. Germline values: CDR1 DFQATT, CDR2 SNEGSKA (reference sequence). After removal of 1 base from V and 6 bases from J, the junction contained 3 bases not matched to a gene. The CDR3 loop spans 13 amino acids. CDR3 in amino acids: CSARGTSFDTQYS. The CDR3 region has the DNA TGCAGTGCTAGAGGGACTAGCTTCGATACGCAGTATTCT.

This clonotype was found many times. The chain uses TRBV13 and TRBJ2-7; 13 nucleotides line up with TRBD2. Germline V gene sequence: CDR1 PRHDT, CDR2 FYEKMQ (reference sequence). This CDR3 contains 15 residues. V gave up 4 bases and J gave up 2 bases; unmatched junction bases: 2. CDR3 amino acids: CASSSGLAGAYEQYF. CDR3 DNA: TGTGCCAGCAGCTCTGGACTAGCGGGAGCCTACGAGCAGTACTTC.

This clonotype was counted between two and nine times. V and J are TRBV9 and TRBJ2-7; 13 bases are shared with TRBD2. The germline gives CDR1 SGDLS, CDR2 YYNGEE. This CDR3 spans 17 amino acids. With V trimmed by 0 bases and J by 7 bases, 10 bases remained unmatched. The CDR3 DNA follows: TGTGCCAGCAGCGTAGGTCCCGGACTAGCGGGAGTTGGGGAGCAGTACTTC. This encodes CASSVGPGLAGVGEQYF.

Notes on this clonotype: This likely comes from a read error, as the CDR3 has no conserved phenylalanine or tryptophan at its end. The V and J genes are TRBV18 and TRBJ1-5, with D possibly matching TRBD1 (5 bases). The germline V gene encodes CDR1 KGHSH and CDR2 LQKENI. There are 13 residues in the CDR3. Trimming removed 2 bases from V and 4 bases from J, with 6 bases in between. CDR3 coding DNA: TGTGCCAGCTCACCAGGGGGGAATCAGCCCCAGCATTCT. This translates into CASSPGGNQPQHS.

This clonotype was observed many times. The rearrangement uses TRBV30 and TRBJ1-5, with D perhaps TRBD1 (6 bases). The CDR3 contains 14 residues. Trimming took 1 base from V and 1 from J, leaving 8 bases between them. CDR1 is GTSNPN and CDR2 is SVGIG in the germline V gene (reference sequence). The CDR3 spells CAWSGTASNQPQHF. The CDR3 nucleotides are TGTGCCTGGAGTGGGACAGCGAGCAATCAGCCCCAGCATTTT.

On this clonotype itself: A read error is possible here, since a much larger clone lies one base away. The conserved phenylalanine or tryptophan normally closing the CDR3 is absent here, so this likely arose from a read error. V and J are TRBV2 and TRBJ2-7; 9 positions match TRBD2. The CDR3 contains 15 residues. The junction had 10 bases not matched to a gene; V was cut back by 5 bases and J by 5 bases. CDR1 and CDR2 (germline): SNHLY, FYNNEI. The chain's CDR3 is CASSFPGGRVDEQYS. The CDR3 bases are TGTGCCAGCAGTTTTCCGGGCGGGAGGGTTGACGAGCAGTACTCC.

Details on this clonotype: One base separates it from a far larger clone, so it is likely a read error. The chain recombines TRBV12-3 or TRBV12-4 with TRBJ2-7; tentative D call: TRBD2 (5 bases). The CDR3 is made up of 15 amino acids. The V end lost 1 base, the J end lost 7 bases, and 17 bases lay between the germline ends. CDR3 loop: CASSLGPAENNEQYF. The CDR3 DNA sequence: TGTGCCAGCAGTTTAGGCCCAGCGGAGAACAATGAGCAGTACTTC.

The sample holds many counts of this clonotype. The rearrangement joins TRBV12-3 or TRBV12-4 to TRBJ2-5; 8 bases are shared with TRBD2. The CDR3 is made up of 14 amino acids. The trim removed 3 bases at V and 5 bases at J, leaving 5 bases unmatched. CDR3 nucleotide sequence: TGTGCCAGCAGTTTTCACGGGAGGGAGGAGACCCAGTACTTC. Its protein product is CASSFHGREETQYF.

This clonotype has ten or more counts. This sequence joins TRBV24-1 and TRBJ1-5, with no clear D. V lost 5 bases to trimming and J lost 4 bases, with 14 bases between them. The germline gives CDR1 KGHDR, CDR2 SFDVKD. The length of the CDR3 is 15 residues. The CDR3 region is CATSASSSPNQPQHF. CDR3 nucleotides: TGTGCCACCAGTGCCTCTAGTTCTCCTAATCAGCCCCAGCATTTT.

This clonotype has a count of ten or more. The chain links TRBV6-9 to TRBJ2-3; 13 bases agree with TRBD2. The V segment lost 4 bases and the J segment 7 bases; nucleotides outside the gene matches: 5. This CDR3 comprises 15 residues. The germline V gene encodes CDR1 MNHGY and CDR2 SVAAGI. The DNA for the CDR3 is TGTGCCAGCAGTTTGTCGGGACTAGCGGGGTATACGCAGTATTTT. Protein sequence: CASSLSGLAGYTQYF.

This clonotype was recorded a few times. The gene calls are TRBV6-2 or TRBV6-3 and TRBJ1-1; D might be TRBD1 (5 bases). The CDR3 runs to 15 residues. From germline, CDR1 is MNHEY and CDR2 SVGEGT. The ends were cut back, 5 bases at V and 6 bases at J, with 19 bases in the middle. CDR3: CASSTTGTVDAEAFF. The CDR3 DNA sequence: TGTGCCAGCAGTACCACCGGGACCGTGGACGCTGAAGCTTTCTTT.

The table lists this clonotype with many counts. V is TRBV27 and J is TRBJ2-3; the D gene is possibly TRBD2 (5 bases). V lost 8 bases and J 1 base, leaving 22 bases between the germline ends. The CDR3 is 17 amino acids. Germline V gene sequence: CDR1 MNHEY, CDR2 SMNVEV (reference sequence). This CDR3 is CASRSPSRERGTDTQYF. The DNA for the CDR3 is TGTGCCAGCCGTAGTCCTTCACGGGAACGGGGCACAGATACGCAGTATTTT.

Comments on this clonotype: Possible read error: a much larger clone is one base away. The rearrangement links TRBV29-1 to TRBJ1-1, with D unresolved. Germline V gene lookup returns CDR1 SQVTM and CDR2 ANQGSEA. This CDR3 comprises 13 residues. Trimming pared 7 bases from V and 1 base from J, leaving 13 bases between. CDR3 bases: TGCAGCGCTAAGGCAGGTTCGAACACTGAAGCTTTCTTT. Translating gives CSAKAGSNTEAFF.

This clonotype was picked up many times. The chain links TRBV6-2 or TRBV6-3 to TRBJ2-7; D possibly corresponds to TRBD2 (5 bases). V dropped 0 bases and J dropped 12 bases, with 15 bases sitting between them. Germline V gene data show CDR1 as MNHEY and CDR2 as SVGEGT. This CDR3 has 13 amino acids. The CDR3 bases are TGTGCCAGCAGTTACTCGACGGCGGAGGACGGGTACTTC. It translates to CASSYSTAEDGYF.

This clonotype came up many times. The chain couples TRBV4-1 to TRBJ2-7; 7 nucleotides align to TRBD1. V trimming: 1 base; J trimming: 4 bases; junction bases outside the gene matches: 1. Germline CDR1 MGHRA, CDR2 YSYEKL. CDR3 size: 13 residues. Here the CDR3 DNA reads TGCGCCAGCAGCCAAGGGGACAGATACGAGCAGTACTTC. Residues: CASSQGDRYEQYF.

This clonotype was observed many times. This chain uses TRBV19 with TRBJ1-4, with D possibly being TRBD1 (6 bases). The CDR3 has 13 residues. The germline CDR1 and CDR2 sequences are LNHDA and SQIVND (reference sequence). Trimming cost V 3 bases and J 7 bases, with 9 bases left between them. The CDR3 region has the DNA TGTGCCAGTAGTATGGCAGGGGTTGAAAAACTGTTTTTT. Amino acid sequence: CASSMAGVEKLFF.

This clonotype was recorded many times. The chain joins TRBV12-3 or TRBV12-4 to TRBJ1-5; 8 bases map to TRBD1. Trimming removed 6 bases from V and 7 bases from J; junction bases left unmatched: 11. The CDR3 loop spans 15 amino acids. CDR3 region: CASSPTGQGGQPQHF. The DNA for the CDR3 is TGTGCCAGCAGCCCTACCGGACAGGGCGGCCAGCCCCAGCATTTT.

Note on this clonotype: A much larger clonotype is one base distant, so this may be a read error. V is TRBV12-3 or TRBV12-4 and J is TRBJ2-3, with 7 bases lining up with TRBD2. TRBJ2-7 matches the DNA end more closely, so the J call is doubtful. The CDR3 contains 19 residues. DNA for the CDR3: TGTGCCAGCAGCCAGGCTCTAGGCGGGAGAACCGGCTCCTACAATGAGCAGTACTTC. Its translation is CASSQALGGRTGSYNEQYF.

This clonotype was picked up many times. The chain employs TRBV12-3 or TRBV12-4 and TRBJ2-2; 8 bases align to TRBD1. This CDR3 contains 15 residues. V was clipped by 6 bases and J by 0 bases; unmatched bases: 3. CDR3 bases: TGTGCCAGCAGCATACAGGGGGCGAACACCGGGGAGCTGTTTTTT. Protein: CASSIQGANTGELFF.

This clonotype was recorded many times. This chain joins TRBV2 and TRBJ1-4; TRBD1 might be the D (6 bases). The germline V and J ends were trimmed by 7 bases and 5 bases, with 14 bases remaining between them. Germline CDR1 and CDR2: SNHLY and FYNNEI. The length of the CDR3 is 14 residues. CDR3 nucleotide sequence: TGTGCCAGCAAGACAGGCTGGGGAAATGAAAAACTGTTTTTT. This encodes CASKTGWGNEKLFF.

Turning to this clonotype: A read error may explain this, as a much larger clone is one base away. The CDR3 loop is CASSLEWTGNREQYF. In DNA, the CDR3 is TGCGCCAGCAGCTTGGAATGGACAGGGAACCGCGAGCAGTACTTC. V is TRBV5-1 and J is TRBJ2-7, with 8 bases aligning to TRBD1. Germline V gene data show CDR1 as SGHRS and CDR2 as YFSETQ. The CDR3 is made up of 15 amino acids. V was pared by 0 bases and J by 6 bases, with 8 bases of the junction left unmatched. Looking up the rest from reference TRBV5-1 and TRBJ2-7 gives the full variable domain: KAGVTQTPRYLIKTRGQQVTLSCSPISGHRSVSWYQQTPGQGLQFLFEYFSETQRNKGNFPGRFSGRQFSNSRSEMNVSTLELGDSALYLCASSLEWTGNREQYFGPGTRLTVT.

This clonotype was observed at least ten times. The J gene is TRBJ1-2, the V gene TRBV24-1, with D possibly matching TRBD1 (5 bases). The CDR3 sequence is 18 residues long. Per germline, CDR1 KGHDR and CDR2 SFDVKD. V dropped 4 bases and J dropped 3 bases, with 23 bases sitting between them. The CDR3, as DNA: TGTGCCACCAGTGAACCCCTCGGAAGGGGCCTCGGGGACTATGGCTACACCTTC. It specifies CATSEPLGRGLGDYGYTF.

This clonotype came up many times. V gene TRBV12-3 or TRBV12-4 combines with J gene TRBJ1-1; 7 bases agree with TRBD1. V lost 5 bases to trimming and J lost 1 base; unmatched junction nucleotides: 7. This CDR3 contains 15 residues. CDR3 bases: TGTGCCAGCAGTCGAACAGGGGCCCCGAACACTGAAGCTTTCTTT. Its translation: CASSRTGAPNTEAFF.

This clonotype has at least ten counts. The CDR3 DNA is TGTGCCAGCAGCCAAGACAGACTTGGCAATCAGCCCCAGCATTTT. Protein sequence: CASSQDRLGNQPQHF. V is TRBV4-2 and J is TRBJ1-5; D is unresolved. Germline CDR1 is LGHNA and CDR2 is YNFKEQ. Trimming stripped 0 bases from V and 2 bases from J, with 8 bases between. The CDR3 is 15 residues long.

This clonotype was recorded many times. This chain links TRBV11-3 with TRBJ1-1, with D hard to call. The germline V gene encodes CDR1 SGHNT and CDR2 YENEEA. The CDR3 extends over 15 amino acids. V was pared by 3 bases and J by 0 bases, with 11 bases between. The CDR3 here is CASSFQSIMNTEAFF. The CDR3 DNA reads TGTGCCAGCAGCTTCCAGTCGATCATGAACACTGAAGCTTTCTTT.

This clonotype has at least ten counts. V usage is TRBV19 and J usage is TRBJ2-1, with 7 bases lining up with TRBD2. The CDR3 length is 15 residues. V lost 5 bases, J lost 4 bases, and 8 bases stayed unmatched. Germline lookup yields CDR1 LNHDA and CDR2 SQIVND (reference sequence). The CDR3 loop is CASSRLGEGYNEQFF. The CDR3 bases are TGTGCCAGTAGTCGACTAGGGGAGGGGTACAATGAGCAGTTCTTC.

This clonotype was recorded at least ten times. The chain joins TRBV28 to TRBJ1-2; 7 nucleotides match TRBD1. With V trimmed by 6 bases and J by 2 bases, 18 bases remained unmatched. Germline CDR1 reads MDHEN; CDR2 reads SYDVKM. This CDR3 region has 18 residues. The CDR3 loop is CASRSGKGAALRNYGYTF. The CDR3 bases are TGTGCCAGCAGGTCGGGCAAGGGGGCGGCCCTCCGGAACTATGGCTACACCTTC.